These 20 T cell receptor beta chains were sequenced from one sample in a study of T-cell reconstitution after alpha-beta-depleted transplantation in children. Preparing the TCRbeta library involved the use of unique molecular identifiers. TCRdb redid the calling of the PCR reads with MiXCR, one entry per CDR3 protein. The data show about 900,000 distinct CDR3 sequences, about 31% seen once. The specimen comprised PBMCs, mostly from graft donor cells, sampled 360 days after TCRalphabeta/CD19-depleted stem cell transplant. These TCRs come from a boy younger than two who had a stem cell transplant for SCID, so the T cells may come from the graft donor.

The chain combines TRBV5-6 with TRBJ2-4; possibly TRBD2 for D (5 bases). This CDR3 is 15 amino acids long. V was trimmed by 5 bases and J by 1 base, leaving 13 bases between them. CDR1 SGHDT and CDR2 YYEEEE come from the germline V gene. The CDR3 sequence is CASRSTGEAKNIQYF. CDR3 DNA sequence: TGTGCCAGCAGATCCACCGGGGAGGCCAAAAACATTCAGTACTTC.

This clonotype was found a few times. The rearrangement uses TRBV27 and TRBJ2-3, with unresolved D. This CDR3 has 14 residues. Germline CDR1 reads MNHEY; CDR2 reads SMNVEV (reference sequence). Trimming pared 0 bases from V and 5 bases from J, leaving 9 bases between. The CDR3 here is CASSLSIMGDTQYF. The CDR3 DNA is TGTGCCAGCAGTTTATCCATTATGGGAGATACGCAGTATTTT.

The sample holds many counts of this clonotype. The chain couples TRBV11-2 to TRBJ2-5; the match to TRBD1 covers 10 bases. This CDR3 is built from 17 residues. Germline CDR1 and CDR2: SGHAT and FQNNGV. The V segment lost 3 bases and the J segment 1 base; nucleotides outside the gene matches: 8. The CDR3 spells CASSFRGTGVGQETQYF. DNA of the CDR3: TGTGCCAGCAGCTTTCGCGGGACAGGGGTTGGCCAAGAGACCCAGTACTTC.

Only a few counts were recorded for this clonotype. The rearrangement uses TRBV11-2 and TRBJ2-1; 11 bases are a match to TRBD2. The germline V gene encodes CDR1 SGHAT and CDR2 FQNNGV. The V segment lost 9 bases and the J segment 3 bases; nucleotides outside the gene matches: 4. The CDR3 is made up of 14 amino acids. The CDR3, as DNA: TGTGCCAGTAGCGGGGGGGAATTCTACAATGAGCAGTTCTTC. Translating it yields CASSGGEFYNEQFF.

The chain carries TRBV7-2 and TRBJ2-5, with D maybe TRBD2 (5 bases). The V end was cut by 5 bases, the J end by 3 bases, with 16 bases between. The CDR3 spans 15 residues. Per germline, CDR1 SGHTA and CDR2 FQGNSA. CDR3 residues: CASSTTGFGEETQYF. In nucleotides, the CDR3 is TGTGCCAGCAGCACCACTGGCTTCGGGGAAGAGACCCAGTACTTC.

This clonotype was counted a few times. Written as DNA, the CDR3 is TGTGCCAGCAGCCCTGGTACCCTCGAGCAGTACTTC. Its translation is CASSPGTLEQYF. This sequence joins TRBV12-3 or TRBV12-4 and TRBJ2-7; D remains unclear. The V and J ends lost 6 bases and 6 bases respectively, with 12 bases between them. The CDR3 length is 12 residues.

The table lists this clonotype with a few counts. The chain joins TRBV5-4 to TRBJ2-2; 8 nucleotides align to TRBD1. J lost 1 base, V lost 4 bases, and 3 bases had no gene match. The germline CDR1 and CDR2 sequences are SGHNT and YYREEE (reference sequence). The CDR3 has 15 amino acids. The CDR3 DNA reads TGTGCCAGCAGCGCGGACAGGGTGAACACCGGGGAGCTGTTTTTT. It specifies CASSADRVNTGELFF.

The genes are TRBV5-1 and TRBJ2-7; 10 positions match TRBD1. The CDR3 sequence is 15 residues long. Germline-derived CDR1 and CDR2 are SGHRS and YFSETQ. Germline trimming cut 5 bases from V and 2 bases from J; bases unmatched to any gene: 7. CDR3 DNA sequence: TGCGCCAGCAGTCTCCTAGGGACAGGGGCCTACGAGCAGTACTTC. It encodes CASSLLGTGAYEQYF.

This clonotype was detected many times. The chain is built from TRBV7-6 and TRBJ2-3, with D uncertain. V lost 0 bases to trimming and J lost 3 bases, with 7 bases between them. CDR1 is SGHVS and CDR2 is FNYEAQ in the germline V gene. CDR3 length: 14 residues. Here the CDR3 DNA reads TGTGCCAGCAGCTTAGCAGGGCCGACAGATACGCAGTATTTT. Its translation: CASSLAGPTDTQYF.

This chain links TRBV3-1 with TRBJ2-1; TRBD1 aligns across 7 bases. Germline loops: CDR1 LGHDT, CDR2 YNNKEL (reference sequence). The CDR3 sequence is 18 residues long. Trimming removed 1 base from V and 5 bases from J; junction bases left unmatched: 14. In DNA, the CDR3 is TGTGCCAGCAGCCAAGTTCTGATAGCCGGACAGGCGGACAATGAGCAGTTCTTC. Its translation: CASSQVLIAGQADNEQFF.

Ten or more counts support this clonotype. The rearrangement links TRBV12-3 or TRBV12-4 to TRBJ2-1; D call uncertain. The CDR3 loop spans 12 amino acids. V lost 3 bases and J 9 bases, leaving 9 bases between the germline ends. The CDR3 sequence: CASSLGRGEQFF. The CDR3 bases are TGTGCCAGCAGTTTGGGCCGCGGTGAGCAGTTCTTC.

The V gene is TRBV19, the J gene TRBJ1-1; the D is unclear. Germline V gives CDR1 LNHDA, CDR2 SQIVND (reference sequence). Trimming took off 0 bases at V and 5 bases at J, with 13 bases between the two ends. There are 15 residues in the CDR3. The CDR3 sequence: CASSIESAGGTEAFF. For the CDR3, the DNA is TGTGCCAGTAGTATAGAGTCAGCTGGCGGGACTGAAGCTTTCTTT.

This clonotype was seen only once. This chain uses TRBV11-1 with TRBJ2-4, with a possible D match to TRBD2 (5 bases). Trimming left V 5 bases short and J 3 bases short, with 20 bases between. Germline V gene sequence: CDR1 SGHAT, CDR2 FQDESV (reference sequence). CDR3 length: 17 residues. The CDR3 here is CASSLRDWEDGKNIQYF. In DNA, the CDR3 is TGTGCCAGCAGCCTCCGGGATTGGGAAGATGGCAAAAACATTCAGTACTTC.

This clonotype came up a few times. CDR3 residues: CASSLAGKGGYAEAFF. CDR3 DNA: TGCGCCAGCAGCTTGGCGGGAAAAGGGGGTTACGCTGAAGCTTTCTTT. V usage is TRBV5-1 and J usage is TRBJ1-1, with D perhaps TRBD1 (6 bases). V dropped 0 bases and J dropped 6 bases, with 18 bases sitting between them. This CDR3 is built from 16 residues. Germline V gene data show CDR1 as SGHRS and CDR2 as YFSETQ.

J is TRBJ2-5 and V is TRBV5-1, with D tentatively TRBD2 (6 bases). V was pared by 5 bases and J by 1 base, with 12 bases between. This CDR3 has 14 amino acids. The germline CDR1 and CDR2 sequences are SGHRS and YFSETQ. The CDR3 DNA sequence: TGCGCCAGCAGTCCGGGGGACGCCCAAGAGACCCAGTACTTC. This codes for CASSPGDAQETQYF.

The chain employs TRBV12-3 or TRBV12-4 and TRBJ2-3, with D perhaps matching TRBD1 (7 bases). The V gene lost 5 bases and the J gene lost 1 base, with 13 bases spanning the gap. The CDR3 has 15 amino acids. CDR3: CASSRRGDGTDTQYF. Written as DNA, the CDR3 is TGTGCCAGCAGTCGCAGGGGGGATGGCACAGATACGCAGTATTTT.

This chain links TRBV19 with TRBJ2-7; the match to TRBD2 covers 8 bases. The CDR3 is made up of 14 amino acids. The V and J ends lost 4 bases and 5 bases, in that order; junction bases with no gene match: 7. Germline-derived CDR1 and CDR2 are LNHDA and SQIVND (reference sequence). The CDR3: CASSNDGGADEQYF. The CDR3 bases are TGTGCCAGTAGTAACGACGGGGGGGCTGACGAGCAGTACTTC.

The chain links TRBV7-2 to TRBJ2-3, with 12 bases matching TRBD2. The germline V gene has CDR1 SGHTA and CDR2 FQGNSA. This CDR3 spans 16 amino acids. The V and J ends lost 4 bases and 4 bases, in that order; junction bases with no gene match: 6. Written as DNA, the CDR3 is TGTGCCAGCAGCTCCTCTAGCGGGGGGGTCCCAGATACGCAGTATTTT. Protein sequence: CASSSSSGGVPDTQYF.

This clonotype was seen more than once but under ten times. The CDR3 DNA follows: TGTGCCATCAGTGGGACAGCTGGAAACACCATATATTTT. It encodes CAISGTAGNTIYF. The rearrangement uses TRBV10-3 and TRBJ1-3; D might be TRBD1 (6 bases). This CDR3 spans 13 amino acids. Trimming took 4 bases from V and 2 from J, leaving 6 bases between them. CDR1 ENHRY and CDR2 SYGVKD come from the germline V gene.

This clonotype was observed a single time. The chain uses TRBV28 and TRBJ2-2; the D is unclear. Germline lookup yields CDR1 MDHEN and CDR2 SYDVKM. This CDR3 contains 14 residues. V lost 5 bases to trimming and J lost 3 bases, with 10 bases between them. The CDR3 DNA follows: TGTGCCAGCAGTCCCCCAGAAGACACCGGGGAGCTGTTTTTT. Its protein is CASSPPEDTGELFF.